Presented here are 7 T cell receptor beta chains from one specimen sequenced in a study of blood T cell repertoires in COVID-19 (dated by TCRdb to between 2020 and 2021). Libraries were constructed by the immunoSEQ multiplex PCR assay. The table was pulled from immuneACCESS by TCRdb, which kept in-frame rearrangements only. Such tables lose some clones; where checked, under half of the loss comes from unresolved V genes, and the rest has no known cause. The table for this sample lists 120,000 or so clones; 65% to 90% of them were counted only once. The biggest ten clones account for roughly 30% of the sample. What was sequenced was peripheral blood. These receptors were collected from an elderly woman with acute or convalescent COVID-19.

The chain recombines TRBV5-5 with TRBJ1-2; TRBD1 is a possible D gene (6 bases). The CDR3 extends over 14 amino acids. Germline values: CDR1 SGHKS, CDR2 YYEKEE (reference sequence). Trimming took 4 bases from V and 8 from J, leaving 18 bases between them. Written as DNA, the CDR3 is TGTGCCAGCAGCCGCGGGGGGCCGGAAGGAGGCTACACCTTC. Translation: CASSRGGPEGGYTF.

This rearrangement joins TRBV7-9 to TRBJ1-1, with a possible D match to TRBD1 (6 bases). CDR3 length equals 14 residues. Trimming cost V 4 bases and J 1 base, with 10 bases left between them. The germline gives CDR1 SEHNR, CDR2 FQNEAQ (reference sequence). The CDR3 DNA reads as TGTGCCAGCAGCTCAACAGGGCCGAACACTGAAGCTTTCTTT. It specifies CASSSTGPNTEAFF.

The chain is built from TRBV29-1 and TRBJ2-3, with D possibly matching TRBD1 (6 bases). Germline-derived CDR1 and CDR2 are SQVTM and ANQGSEA. The ends were cut back, 4 bases at V and 0 bases at J, with 8 bases in the middle. The length of the CDR3 is 13 residues. This CDR3 is CSVVRGSTDTQYF. DNA of the CDR3: TGCAGCGTTGTAAGGGGGAGCACAGATACGCAGTATTTT.

The V and J genes are TRBV19 and TRBJ1-3, with D unclear. This CDR3 has 15 residues. Germline-derived CDR1 and CDR2 are LNHDA and SQIVND (reference sequence). V lost 6 bases, J lost 0 bases, and 12 bases lay in between. The CDR3 reads CASRRLQSSGNTIYF. In DNA, the CDR3 is TGTGCCAGTAGGCGCCTCCAATCCTCTGGAAACACCATATATTTT.

The rearrangement joins TRBV19 to TRBJ2-2, with a weak D call TRBD2 (5 bases). V lost 7 bases and J lost 2, with 23 bases in between. Germline V gives CDR1 LNHDA, CDR2 SQIVND (reference sequence). This CDR3 spans 18 amino acids. CDR3 sequence: CASTTPGVRAGNTGELFF. In DNA, the CDR3 is TGTGCCAGTACCACTCCCGGGGTCCGGGCAGGCAACACCGGGGAGCTGTTTTTT. The full variable domain, its missing parts supplied by reference TRBV19 and TRBJ2-2, is DGGITQSPKYLFRKEGQNVTLSCEQNLNHDAMYWYRQDPGQGLRLIYYSQIVNDFQKGDIAEGYSVSREKKESFPLTVTSAQKNPTAFYLCASTTPGVRAGNTGELFFGEGSRLTVL.

This chain connects TRBV10-1 to TRBJ1-1; D uncertain. Trimming removed 5 bases at V and 0 bases at J, with 28 bases between. Germline V gene data show CDR1 as WNHNN and CDR2 as SYGVQD (reference sequence). The CDR3 has 20 residues. The CDR3: CASSRENVGPHSQMNTEAFF. DNA for the CDR3: TGCGCCAGCAGTCGGGAAAATGTCGGACCCCACAGTCAGATGAACACTGAAGCTTTCTTT.

The chain uses TRBV7-2 and TRBJ2-7; tentative D call: TRBD2 (5 bases). The CDR3 has 16 residues. V lost 1 base and J lost 2, with 15 bases in between. Germline V lookup: CDR1 SGHTA, CDR2 FQGNSA. The CDR3 nucleotides are TGTGCCAGCAGCTTAGGATCCCCAGCGGACCCCTACGAGCAGTACTTC. Its translation: CASSLGSPADPYEQYF.